This entry lists 19 T cell receptor beta chains sequenced from one sample in a study of metastatic and nonmetastatic thyroid tumors. All patients were untreated before thyroid surgery. TCRdb re-called clones via MiXCR from the PCR reads. The repertoire has roughly 72,000 clones, roughly 18% of them found once; the top ten carry about 13%. The sequenced sample consisted of blood. Receptor source: a female donor with papillary thyroid cancer or a benign thyroid nodule (not recorded which). Some clones in this sample may be carry-over from other donors' samples.

This clone turned up a few times. This may stem from a read error, because a much larger clone lies one nucleotide away. The CDR3 nucleotides are TGTGCCAGCAACGAACGTCCCTACAATGAGCAGTTCTTC. Its protein is CASNERPYNEQFF. This rearrangement joins TRBV6-1 to TRBJ2-1, with unresolved D. Trimming shortened V by 7 bases and J by 2 bases, and 9 bases separated the two germline ends. The CDR3 covers 13 residues. Germline CDR1 reads MNHNS; CDR2 reads SASEGT.

This clone was seen at least ten times. V is TRBV6-1 and J is TRBJ1-1; D is uncertain. V was clipped by 7 bases and J by 3 bases, with 12 bases between them. Germline V lookup: CDR1 MNHNS, CDR2 SASEGT. The CDR3 runs 13 residues. The CDR3 coding sequence is TGTGCCAGCATCCGCGCCCGGGACACTGAAGCTTTCTTT. This translates into CASIRARDTEAFF.

This clone was counted many times. The chain combines TRBV5-5 with TRBJ1-1; no definite D call. Looked up from germline, CDR1 is SGHKS and CDR2 is YYEKEE (reference sequence). The CDR3 consists of 13 residues. Trimming took 4 bases from V and 7 from J, leaving 14 bases between them. As DNA, the CDR3 is TGTGCCAGCAGCCCCGCGGGCCGAGTTGAAGCTTTCTTT. Translation gives CASSPAGRVEAFF. Filled out from reference TRBV5-5 and TRBJ1-1, the complete variable domain reads DAGVTQSPTHLIKTRGQQVTLRCSPISGHKSVSWYQQVLGQGPQFIFQYYEKEERGRGNFPDRFSARQFPNYSSELNVNALLLGDSALYLCASSPAGRVEAFFGQGTRLTVV.

This clone was counted ten times or more. CDR3 in amino acids: CASSLYQGTYEQYF. As DNA, the CDR3 is TGTGCCAGCAGTTTATACCAGGGCACCTACGAGCAGTACTTC. The chain couples TRBV28 to TRBJ2-7; possible D gene TRBD1, 5 bases. V was clipped by 1 base and J by 2 bases, with 9 bases between them. The CDR3 runs 14 residues. Germline CDR1 is MDHEN and CDR2 is SYDVKM.

This clone was seen many times. The chain links TRBV12-3 or TRBV12-4 to TRBJ2-2; D call uncertain. The CDR3 spans 14 residues. V was cut by 6 bases and J by 3 bases, with 11 bases left in between. The CDR3 spells CASSPEHDTGELFF. Written as DNA, the CDR3 is TGTGCCAGCAGCCCGGAACATGACACCGGGGAGCTGTTTTTT.

This clone was recorded a few times. The rearrangement uses TRBV18 and TRBJ2-4, with D maybe TRBD1 (5 bases). The CDR3 extends over 16 amino acids. Trimming cost V 1 base and J 1 base, with 11 bases left between them. Germline CDR1 is KGHSH and CDR2 is LQKENI. The CDR3 DNA is TGTGCCAGCTCACCACGCAGGGATGCGGCCAAAAACATTCAGTACTTC. Protein: CASSPRRDAAKNIQYF.

This clone occurred a few times. This chain uses TRBV6-1 with TRBJ1-6; TRBD1 matches at 7 bases. The V gene's germline CDR1 is MNHNS and CDR2 SASEGT. Trimming took 8 bases from V and 6 from J; bases not matched to a gene: 7. This CDR3 has 14 amino acids. CDR3 bases: TGTGCCAGCGCCCCCGGGACAGCTAATTCACCCCTCCACTTT. Translated: CASAPGTANSPLHF.

This clone has only a few counts. The rearrangement uses TRBV6-2 or TRBV6-3 and TRBJ2-2; D not resolved. The germline V gene encodes CDR1 MNHEY and CDR2 SVGEGT. V was clipped by 1 base and J by 0 bases, with 9 bases between them. The length of the CDR3 is 16 residues. The CDR3 DNA sequence: TGTGCCAGCAGTTACTGGTTAGGAGCGAACACCGGGGAGCTGTTTTTT. It is translated as CASSYWLGANTGELFF.

The chain employs TRBV28 and TRBJ1-1; the D gene is possibly TRBD1 (6 bases). The germline gives CDR1 MDHEN, CDR2 SYDVKM. There are 14 residues in the CDR3. V was trimmed by 1 base and J by 3 bases, leaving 9 bases between them. Here the CDR3 DNA reads TGTGCCAGCAGTTTATCCGGGGGCTACACTGAAGCTTTCTTT. Protein: CASSLSGGYTEAFF.

This clone appeared a few times. V and J are TRBV6-2 or TRBV6-3 and TRBJ1-2; 9 nucleotides align to TRBD1. Germline-derived CDR1 and CDR2 are MNHEY and SVGEGT. V was pared by 0 bases and J by 6 bases, with 2 bases of the junction left unmatched. This CDR3 contains 14 residues. CDR3 coding DNA: TGTGCCAGCAGTTACTCTCGGGACAGGGATGGCTACACCTTC. As protein: CASSYSRDRDGYTF.

Worth noting for this clone: This may come from a read error, since a much larger clone is one base off. The CDR3 nucleotides read TGTGCCAGCAGCAACCAGGTGCTGGGGGGCCTAGCCAAAAACATTCAGTACTTC. Residues: CASSNQVLGGLAKNIQYF. V is TRBV7-8 and J is TRBJ2-4, with D perhaps assigned TRBD1 or TRBD2 (6 bases each). The CDR3 contains 18 residues. V lost 5 bases to trimming and J lost 0 bases, with 20 bases between them. The V gene's germline CDR1 is SGHVS and CDR2 FQNEAQ.

This clone was counted at least ten times. This chain uses TRBV11-2 with TRBJ2-3; D might be TRBD2 (6 bases). Between the trimmed V and J ends, which lost 8 bases and 2 bases, there was a span of 17 bases. Germline assignment: CDR1 SGHAT and CDR2 FQNNGV. The CDR3 consists of 15 residues. CDR3 amino acids: CASALVAGSTDTQYF. CDR3 coding DNA: TGTGCCAGCGCGCTTGTGGCGGGGTCCACAGATACGCAGTATTTT.

This clone was found many times. This sequence joins TRBV20-1 and TRBJ1-1, with 7 nucleotides matching TRBD1. Germline V gene data show CDR1 as DFQATT and CDR2 as SNEGSKA (reference sequence). This CDR3 comprises 15 residues. Trimming took 3 bases from V and 1 from J; bases not matched to a gene: 8. The chain's CDR3 is CSARAYRGANTEAFF. CDR3 DNA sequence: TGCAGTGCTAGGGCCTACAGGGGTGCGAACACTGAAGCTTTCTTT.

This clone was seen at least ten times. The chain uses TRBV20-1 and TRBJ2-7, with 9 bases fitting TRBD2. The CDR3 spans 14 residues. CDR1 and CDR2 (germline): DFQATT, SNEGSKA (reference sequence). The trim removed 1 base at V and 2 bases at J, leaving 3 bases unmatched. Here the CDR3 reads CSARGLAETYEQYF. The CDR3 DNA is TGCAGTGCTAGAGGACTAGCGGAGACCTACGAGCAGTACTTC.

This chain connects TRBV6-2 or TRBV6-3 to TRBJ1-2; 7 bases are shared with TRBD1. Germline V gene data show CDR1 as MNHEY and CDR2 as SVGEGT. CDR3 length equals 15 residues. The V and J ends lost 0 bases and 2 bases, in that order; junction bases with no gene match: 3. The CDR3 DNA follows: TGTGCCAGCAGTTACTCGACAGGGACAAACTATGGCTACACCTTC. This sequence encodes CASSYSTGTNYGYTF.

The chain uses TRBV2 and TRBJ1-6, with unresolved D. The CDR3 extends over 19 amino acids. Trimming took off 3 bases at V and 0 bases at J, with 18 bases between the two ends. Germline V gene sequence: CDR1 SNHLY, CDR2 FYNNEI. CDR3 region: CASSEWRTTLSSYNSPLHF. The CDR3 coding sequence is TGTGCCAGCAGTGAGTGGAGGACTACCCTCTCCTCCTATAATTCACCCCTCCACTTT.

This clone was picked up a small number of times. It may be a read error: a sequence one base away is much more abundant. Other DNA sequences in the same sample also yield this CDR3. The chain employs TRBV29-1 and TRBJ2-5; the match to TRBD2 covers 7 bases. Germline-derived CDR1 and CDR2 are SQVTM and ANQGSEA. This CDR3 region has 14 residues. Trimming at V came to 4 bases and at J to 7 bases, leaving 12 bases not matched to a gene. Written as DNA, the CDR3 is TGCAGCGTTGCCCAGAGGGAGGGCCGTGGGACCCAGTACTTC. Translated: CSVAQREGRGTQYF.

This clone has a count of ten or more. The rearrangement links TRBV4-2 to TRBJ2-2, with TRBD2 matching over 13 bases. The CDR3 is 17 residues long. Trimming removed 1 base from V and 6 bases from J; junction bases left unmatched: 5. Germline V lookup: CDR1 LGHNA, CDR2 YNFKEQ. CDR3 DNA sequence: TGTGCCAGCAGCCAAGCTTGGACTAGCGGGGGCCCCGGGGAGCTGTTTTTT. This gives the protein CASSQAWTSGGPGELFF.

V gene TRBV20-1 combines with J gene TRBJ2-7; 11 nucleotides match TRBD2. The CDR3 contains 16 residues. Per germline, CDR1 DFQATT and CDR2 SNEGSKA (reference sequence). Germline trimming cut 6 bases from V and 4 bases from J; bases unmatched to any gene: 14. The CDR3, as DNA: TGCAGTGCCCAAAAGACTAGCGGGATGAGGCATTACGAGCAGTACTTC. As protein: CSAQKTSGMRHYEQYF.